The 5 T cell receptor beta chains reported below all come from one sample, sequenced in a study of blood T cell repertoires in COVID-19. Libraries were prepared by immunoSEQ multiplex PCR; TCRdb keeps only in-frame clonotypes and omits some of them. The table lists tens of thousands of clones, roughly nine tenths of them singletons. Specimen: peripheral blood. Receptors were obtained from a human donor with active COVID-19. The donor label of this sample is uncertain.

CDR3 protein: CASSLAADYNEKLFF. The CDR3 DNA follows: TGTGCCAGCAGCTTGGCCGCGGACTATAATGAAAAACTGTTTTTT. The chain combines TRBV5-6 with TRBJ1-4; D unclear. V shed 0 bases and J shed 4 bases, with 10 bases lying between them. Germline CDR1 is SGHDT and CDR2 is YYEEEE. This CDR3 comprises 15 residues.

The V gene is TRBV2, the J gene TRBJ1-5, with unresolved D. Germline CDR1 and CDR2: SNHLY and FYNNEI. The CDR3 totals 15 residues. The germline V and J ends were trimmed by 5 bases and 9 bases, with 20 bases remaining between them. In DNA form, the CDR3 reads TGTGCCAGCAGTCGATACCCGGGGTCGGTTTGGCCCCAGCATTTT. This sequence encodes CASSRYPGSVWPQHF.

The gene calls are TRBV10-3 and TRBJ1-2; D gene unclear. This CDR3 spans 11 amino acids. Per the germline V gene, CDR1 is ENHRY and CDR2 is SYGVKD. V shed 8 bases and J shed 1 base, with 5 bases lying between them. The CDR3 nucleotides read TGTGCCATCGGAGATAACTATGGCTACACCTTC. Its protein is CAIGDNYGYTF.

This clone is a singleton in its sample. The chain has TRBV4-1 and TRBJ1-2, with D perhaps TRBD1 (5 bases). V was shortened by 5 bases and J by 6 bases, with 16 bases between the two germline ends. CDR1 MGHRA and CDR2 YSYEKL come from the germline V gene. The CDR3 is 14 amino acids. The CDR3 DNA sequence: TGCGCCAGCAGCGGCTGGGGGGGTGGTGATGGCTACACCTTC. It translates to CASSGWGGGDGYTF.

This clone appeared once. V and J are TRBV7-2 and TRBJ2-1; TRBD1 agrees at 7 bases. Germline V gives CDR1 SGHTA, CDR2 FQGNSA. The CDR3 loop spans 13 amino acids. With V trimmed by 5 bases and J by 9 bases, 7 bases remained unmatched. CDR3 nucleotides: TGTGCCAGCAGCAAACGACAGGGAACTGAGCAGTTCTTC. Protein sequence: CASSKRQGTEQFF.